The next 24 T cell receptor beta chains were all read from a single sample in a study of CD8 T cells in Susac syndrome. Random hexamers primed reverse transcription of about 0.5 to 1 ug RNA. TCRdb re-called the immunoSEQ multiplex PCR reads through MiXCR, storing one row per CDR3 protein. The data show more than 90,000 distinct CDR3 sequences, 85% to 95% seen once. Sequenced sample: CD4+ T cells from PBMCs. These receptors all come from a human donor with multiple sclerosis.

The CDR3 reads CACSAGRQGFYYEQYF. In DNA form, the CDR3 reads TGTGCCTGTTCTGCGGGGAGACAGGGGTTCTACTACGAGCAGTACTTC. The chain uses TRBV30 and TRBJ2-7, with TRBD1 identical over 8 bases. CDR1 and CDR2 from the germline V gene are GTSNPN and SVGIG (reference sequence). The junction had 16 bases not matched to a gene; V was cut back by 6 bases and J by 3 bases. The CDR3 totals 16 residues.

The chain employs TRBV5-1 and TRBJ2-5, with TRBD1 identical over 9 bases. CDR3 length equals 15 residues. The junction had 9 bases not matched to a gene; V was cut back by 4 bases and J by 5 bases. Germline-derived CDR1 and CDR2 are SGHRS and YFSETQ. This CDR3 is CASSPGTGFGETQYF. CDR3 in DNA: TGCGCCAGCAGCCCCGGGACAGGGTTCGGGGAGACCCAGTACTTC.

The chain employs TRBV14 and TRBJ2-3, with D maybe TRBD1 (5 bases). The ends were cut back, 0 bases at V and 3 bases at J, with 10 bases in the middle. Germline V gives CDR1 SGHDN, CDR2 FVKESK. The CDR3 has 15 amino acids. CDR3 nucleotides: TGTGCCAGCAGCCAAGATTCAGGGTTAACAGATACGCAGTATTTT. This gives the protein CASSQDSGLTDTQYF. The complete variable domain, with remaining parts taken from reference TRBV14 and TRBJ2-3, reads EAGVTQFPSHSVIEKGQTVTLRCDPISGHDNLYWYRRVMGKEIKFLLHFVKESKQDESGMPNNRFLAERTGGTYSTLKVQPAELEDSGVYFCASSQDSGLTDTQYFGPGTRLTVL.

This clonotype was detected only a few times. The J gene is TRBJ1-1, the V gene TRBV29-1; D gene unclear. The V end lost 5 bases, the J end lost 0 bases, and 10 bases lay between the germline ends. Germline lookup yields CDR1 SQVTM and CDR2 ANQGSEA. The CDR3 runs 13 residues. Here the CDR3 DNA reads TGCAGCGTTAGTAGGACTATGAACACTGAAGCTTTCTTT. It is translated as CSVSRTMNTEAFF.

This clonotype was seen once. The chain recombines TRBV27 with TRBJ2-3, with 10 bases lining up with TRBD1. The ends lost 3 bases at V and 6 bases at J; junction bases unmatched: 9. Germline V lookup: CDR1 MNHEY, CDR2 SMNVEV (reference sequence). This CDR3 is built from 16 residues. CDR3 loop: CASSFLRQGASDTQYF. In nucleotides, the CDR3 is TGTGCCAGCAGTTTTCTTCGACAGGGGGCAAGTGATACGCAGTATTTT.

The table lists this clonotype with a count of one. In nucleotides, the CDR3 is TGCAGCGTTGAAGTCCTAGGTCAAGGGACCGGGGAGCTGTTTTTT. Its protein is CSVEVLGQGTGELFF. V and J are TRBV29-1 and TRBJ2-2, with unresolved D. Germline loops: CDR1 SQVTM, CDR2 ANQGSEA. V lost 1 base and J lost 5, with 14 bases in between. The CDR3 has 15 amino acids.

The chain links TRBV28 to TRBJ1-2; weak D call: TRBD1 (6 bases). Germline V gives CDR1 MDHEN, CDR2 SYDVKM. V lost 6 bases, J lost 3 bases, and 26 bases lay in between. The CDR3 has 18 amino acids. As DNA, the CDR3 is TGTGCCAGCAGCCCCGACCGGGCAGGGGAGGTTTACTACTATGGCTACACCTTC. Protein sequence: CASSPDRAGEVYYYGYTF.

This clonotype was observed a handful of times. V is TRBV5-6 and J is TRBJ2-7, with TRBD1 matching 7 bases. The CDR3 covers 14 residues. Germline V gives CDR1 SGHDT, CDR2 YYEEEE. The junction had 2 bases not matched to a gene; V was cut back by 1 base and J by 1 base. CDR3 sequence (DNA): TGTGCCAGCAGCTTGCTGGGACAGTCCTACGAGCAGTACTTC. It specifies CASSLLGQSYEQYF.

This rearrangement joins TRBV9 to TRBJ2-1; D tentatively fits TRBD1 or TRBD2 (5 bases each). V was clipped by 3 bases and J by 7 bases, with 17 bases between them. CDR3 size: 15 residues. Germline V gives CDR1 SGDLS, CDR2 YYNGEE. CDR3 DNA sequence: TGTGCCAGCAGCGCGCCGGGGACGAGGGAAAATGAGCAGTTCTTC. This translates into CASSAPGTRENEQFF.

This rearrangement joins TRBV7-9 to TRBJ1-2, with D perhaps matching TRBD1 (6 bases). There are 14 residues in the CDR3. V lost 0 bases, J lost 4 bases, and 9 bases lay in between. Germline loops: CDR1 SEHNR, CDR2 FQNEAQ (reference sequence). The CDR3 here is CASSLAGQGYGYTF. For the CDR3, the DNA is TGTGCCAGCAGCTTAGCGGGACAAGGCTATGGCTACACCTTC. The full variable domain, with the rest looked up from reference TRBV7-9 and TRBJ1-2, is DTGVSQNPRHKITKRGQNVTFRCDPISEHNRLYWYRQTLGQGPEFLTYFQNEAQLEKSRLLSDRFSAERPKGSFSTLEIQRTEQGDSAMYLCASSLAGQGYGYTFGSGTRLTVV.

The chain carries TRBV19 and TRBJ1-2; D gene uncertain. The CDR3 covers 14 residues. The germline V gene has CDR1 LNHDA and CDR2 SQIVND (reference sequence). Trimming cost V 10 bases and J 3 bases, with 18 bases left between them. The CDR3 is CATNGRGKHYGYTF. The CDR3 DNA follows: TGTGCCACTAACGGACGGGGAAAACACTATGGCTACACCTTC.

This clonotype has just one count. This sequence joins TRBV20-1 and TRBJ2-7, with D hard to call. The germline CDR1 and CDR2 sequences are DFQATT and SNEGSKA (reference sequence). This CDR3 is 15 amino acids long. The V end lost 5 bases, the J end lost 2 bases, and 19 bases lay between the germline ends. CDR3 amino acids: CSAVDPSRPPYEQYF. Here the CDR3 DNA reads TGCAGTGCTGTGGATCCTTCCCGACCCCCCTACGAGCAGTACTTC.

V is TRBV6-1 and J is TRBJ2-5; the match to TRBD2 covers 8 bases. CDR1 and CDR2 from the germline V gene are MNHNS and SASEGT. With V trimmed by 7 bases and J by 5 bases, 6 bases remained unmatched. CDR3 length: 13 amino acids. CDR3 sequence: CASTQRGWETQYF. The CDR3, as DNA: TGTGCCAGCACCCAGCGGGGGTGGGAGACCCAGTACTTC.

The chain has TRBV6-2 or TRBV6-3 and TRBJ2-5, with D unresolved. V was clipped by 5 bases and J by 9 bases, with 13 bases between them. The CDR3 consists of 12 residues. Germline CDR1 reads MNHEY; CDR2 reads SVGEGT. In nucleotides, the CDR3 is TGTGCCAGCAGTCCTCCTAGGGCCGCCCAGTACTTC. Residues: CASSPPRAAQYF.

This clonotype has just one count. The J gene is TRBJ2-7, the V gene TRBV20-1; maybe TRBD1 (6 bases). V was cut by 0 bases and J by 6 bases, with 12 bases left in between. CDR1 DFQATT and CDR2 SNEGSKA come from the germline V gene (reference sequence). The CDR3 has 13 residues. CDR3 DNA: TGCAGTGCTAGAGAACCGGGCAGGGGCGAGCAGTACTTC. Amino acid sequence: CSAREPGRGEQYF.

The chain uses TRBV19 and TRBJ1-3, with TRBD1 identical over 7 bases. Per the germline V gene, CDR1 is LNHDA and CDR2 is SQIVND (reference sequence). The CDR3 extends over 16 amino acids. V was clipped by 4 bases and J by 2 bases; unmatched bases: 8. The CDR3 nucleotides read TGTGCCAGTAGTAGCTCGCGTCAGGGGGCTGGAAACACCATATATTTT. This codes for CASSSSRQGAGNTIYF.

V is TRBV6-5 and J is TRBJ1-1; a possible D gene is TRBD1 (5 bases). CDR1 and CDR2 (germline): MNHEY, SVGAGI. V dropped 7 bases and J dropped 1 base, with 13 bases sitting between them. This CDR3 contains 14 residues. CDR3 bases: TGTGCCAGCATTGGTAGGGGCCCGAACACTGAAGCTTTCTTT. Protein: CASIGRGPNTEAFF.

The chain links TRBV20-1 to TRBJ1-2; no definite D call. The V gene lost 1 base and the J gene lost 8 bases, with 17 bases spanning the gap. The CDR3 has 14 amino acids. Germline V lookup: CDR1 DFQATT, CDR2 SNEGSKA (reference sequence). CDR3 protein: CSARVESVRWGYTF. CDR3 coding DNA: TGCAGTGCTAGAGTGGAGTCAGTTAGGTGGGGCTACACCTTC.

The chain links TRBV24-1 to TRBJ2-1; 7 positions match TRBD2. CDR1 is KGHDR and CDR2 is SFDVKD in the germline V gene. This CDR3 comprises 13 residues. Unmatched junction bases numbered 6, after V lost 7 bases and J lost 7 bases. The CDR3 sequence is CATRTSGGNEQFF. The CDR3 DNA is TGTGCCACCAGAACCTCCGGGGGGAATGAGCAGTTCTTC.

The gene calls are TRBV18 and TRBJ1-5; 10 nucleotides align to TRBD1. The V gene's germline CDR1 is KGHSH and CDR2 LQKENI. CDR3 length equals 14 residues. Trimming removed 5 bases from V and 5 bases from J; junction bases left unmatched: 3. The CDR3 sequence: CASSETGGYQPQHF. CDR3 DNA sequence: TGTGCCAGCTCAGAGACAGGGGGCTATCAGCCCCAGCATTTT.

The chain is built from TRBV29-1 and TRBJ1-1; tentatively, D is TRBD1 (6 bases). Looked up from germline, CDR1 is SQVTM and CDR2 is ANQGSEA. There are 13 residues in the CDR3. Trimming took 8 bases from V and 5 from J, leaving 18 bases between them. This CDR3 is CSITVRGWTEAFF. The CDR3 DNA follows: TGCAGCATAACCGTAAGGGGGTGGACTGAAGCTTTCTTT.

The V and J genes are TRBV18 and TRBJ1-1, with no clear D. CDR1 and CDR2 (germline): KGHSH, LQKENI. V lost 8 bases, J lost 4 bases, and 14 bases lay in between. The CDR3 covers 13 residues. CDR3 amino acids: CASHQNAGTEAFF. For the CDR3, the DNA is TGTGCCAGCCACCAAAACGCGGGCACTGAAGCTTTCTTT.

The chain is built from TRBV28 and TRBJ1-2; tentatively, D is TRBD1 (5 bases). CDR1 MDHEN and CDR2 SYDVKM come from the germline V gene. Trimming cost V 2 bases and J 4 bases, with 8 bases left between them. The CDR3 sequence is 13 residues long. In DNA, the CDR3 is TGTGCCAGCAGTTTAGGTACAGGCTATGGCTACACCTTC. Translating gives CASSLGTGYGYTF.

This rearrangement joins TRBV18 to TRBJ1-6; tentatively, D is TRBD1 (6 bases). Germline V lookup: CDR1 KGHSH, CDR2 LQKENI. The CDR3 sequence is 16 residues long. Trimming took off 5 bases at V and 7 bases at J, with 18 bases between the two ends. The CDR3 sequence: CASSRAGGPLNSPLHF. The CDR3 DNA follows: TGTGCCAGCTCAAGGGCCGGGGGGCCGCTAAATTCACCCCTCCACTTT.